This TCR beta chain derives from a study of cytomegalovirus exposure and HLA in healthy donors. Study-level findings and limits: In vitro confirmation showed three CMV-associated chains to be CMV antigen specific.

Comment on this clone: Antigen specificity is unknown. This CDR3 is also generated by other DNA sequences in the sample.

J lost 3 bases, V lost 0 bases, and 0 bases had no gene match. The CDR3 is 14 amino acids. Per the germline V gene, CDR1 is SGHRS and CDR2 is YFSETQ. The study ran its PCR with 60 Vbeta and 13 Jbeta primers. Some clones are missing from TCRdb's copy, which holds only in-frame ones; the method was immunoSEQ multiplex PCR. The table has about 120,000 clones, around 67% seen once. Sequences were obtained from PBMCs. The V and J genes are TRBV5-1 and TRBJ2-7; 10 nucleotides align to TRBD1. This TCR was sampled from a woman aged 40 to 50 in good health and CMV-seronegative. This chain's CDR3 is CASSLGTGGYEQYF. The CDR3, as DNA: TGCGCCAGCAGCTTGGGGACAGGGGGCTACGAGCAGTACTTC.